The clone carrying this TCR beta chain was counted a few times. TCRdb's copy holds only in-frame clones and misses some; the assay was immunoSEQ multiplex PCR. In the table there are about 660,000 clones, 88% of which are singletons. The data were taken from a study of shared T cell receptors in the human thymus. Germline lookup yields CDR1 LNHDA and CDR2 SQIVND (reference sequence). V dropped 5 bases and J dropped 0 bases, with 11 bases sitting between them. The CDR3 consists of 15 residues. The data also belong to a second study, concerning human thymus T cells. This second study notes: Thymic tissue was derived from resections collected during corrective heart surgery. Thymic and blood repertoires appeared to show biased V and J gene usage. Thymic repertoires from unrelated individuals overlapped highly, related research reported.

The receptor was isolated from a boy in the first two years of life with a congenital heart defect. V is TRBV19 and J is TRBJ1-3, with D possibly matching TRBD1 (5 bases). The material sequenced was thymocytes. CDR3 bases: TGTGCCAGTAGTCAGCGGGGGGGCTCTGGAAACACCATATATTTT. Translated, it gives CASSQRGGSGNTIYF.